This TCR beta chain was sequenced during a study of shared clonotypes between healthy human individuals. In the sorted-subset replicate PCRs, about 200 ng DNA, 25,000 to 30,000 T cell genomes, was used. This table comes from immunoSEQ multiplex PCR, and its TCRdb copy is limited to in-frame clones, with some not included. The sample carries a few hundred thousand clones, roughly 95% recorded once. The naive CD8 population came from CD45RO-negative cells selected for CCR7, without terminally differentiated effector memory CD45RA+ cells. Whole-study findings and limits: A handful of donors shared around 5% of their naive CD4 clonotypes. Blood alone was sampled, and tissue repertoires likely differ.

Germline V gene sequence: CDR1 MNHEY, CDR2 SVGAGI. Deletions cut 6 bases from V and 6 bases from J, with 14 bases between. The CDR3 loop spans 14 amino acids. Concerning this clone: Its target is not known.

The sequencing input was naive CD8+ T cells sorted from blood. This TCR derives from a woman aged 25 to 39 in good health. This chain joins TRBV6-5 and TRBJ2-2, with D maybe TRBD2 (6 bases). The DNA of the CDR3 is TGTGCCAGCAGAGACCGACTAGTCCCCGGGGAGCTGTTTTTT. Amino acids: CASRDRLVPGELFF.